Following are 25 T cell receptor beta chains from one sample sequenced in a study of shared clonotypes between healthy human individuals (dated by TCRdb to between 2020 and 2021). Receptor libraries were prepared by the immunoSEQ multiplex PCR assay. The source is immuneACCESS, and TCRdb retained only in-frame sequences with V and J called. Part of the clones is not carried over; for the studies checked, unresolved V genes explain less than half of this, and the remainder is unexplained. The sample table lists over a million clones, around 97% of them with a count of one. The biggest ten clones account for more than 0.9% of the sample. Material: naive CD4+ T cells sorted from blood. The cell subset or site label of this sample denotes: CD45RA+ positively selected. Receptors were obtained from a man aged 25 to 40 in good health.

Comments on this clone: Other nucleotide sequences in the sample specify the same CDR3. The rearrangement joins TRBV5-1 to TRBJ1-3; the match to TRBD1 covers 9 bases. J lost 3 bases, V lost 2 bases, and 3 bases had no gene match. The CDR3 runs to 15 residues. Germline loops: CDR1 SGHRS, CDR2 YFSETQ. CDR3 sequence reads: CASSLGTGLGNTIYF. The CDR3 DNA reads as TGCGCCAGCAGCTTAGGGACAGGGCTTGGAAACACCATATATTTT. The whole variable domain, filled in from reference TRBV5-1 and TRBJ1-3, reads KAGVTQTPRYLIKTRGQQVTLSCSPISGHRSVSWYQQTPGQGLQFLFEYFSETQRNKGNFPGRFSGRQFSNSRSEMNVSTLELGDSALYLCASSLGTGLGNTIYFGEGSWLTVV.

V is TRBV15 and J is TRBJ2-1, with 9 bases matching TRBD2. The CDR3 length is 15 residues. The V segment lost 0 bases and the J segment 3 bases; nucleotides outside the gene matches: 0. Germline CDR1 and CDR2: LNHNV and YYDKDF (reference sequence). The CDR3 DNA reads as TGTGCCACCAGCAGAGAACTAGCGGGCTACAATGAGCAGTTCTTC. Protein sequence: CATSRELAGYNEQFF.

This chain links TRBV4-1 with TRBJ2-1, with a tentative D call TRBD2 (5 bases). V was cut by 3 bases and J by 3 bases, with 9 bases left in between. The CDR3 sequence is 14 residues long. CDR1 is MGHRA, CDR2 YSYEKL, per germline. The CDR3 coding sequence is TGCGCCAGCAGCCAGGCCCGGGACTACAATGAGCAGTTCTTC. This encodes CASSQARDYNEQFF.

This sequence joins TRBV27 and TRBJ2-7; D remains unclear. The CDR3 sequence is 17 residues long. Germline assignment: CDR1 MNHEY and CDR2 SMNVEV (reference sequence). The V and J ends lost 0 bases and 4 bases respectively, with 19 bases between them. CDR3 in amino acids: CASSLSVGLGVGYEQYF. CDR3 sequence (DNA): TGTGCCAGCAGTTTATCTGTCGGCCTCGGTGTGGGGTACGAGCAGTACTTC.

CDR3 sequence (DNA): TGTGCCACCAGCAGGCGGACAGGAGTGACAGGAAACACCATATATTTT. It encodes CATSRRTGVTGNTIYF. The chain combines TRBV15 with TRBJ1-3, with 7 bases aligning to TRBD1. Trimming removed 3 bases from V and 4 bases from J; junction bases left unmatched: 9. The CDR3 contains 16 residues. Germline values: CDR1 LNHNV, CDR2 YYDKDF (reference sequence).

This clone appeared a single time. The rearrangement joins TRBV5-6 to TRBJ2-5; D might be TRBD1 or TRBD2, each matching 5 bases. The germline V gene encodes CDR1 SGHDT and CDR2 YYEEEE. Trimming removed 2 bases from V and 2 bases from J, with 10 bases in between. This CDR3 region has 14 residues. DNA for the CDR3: TGTGCCAGCAGCTTCAAGGGACGGCAAGAGACCCAGTACTTC. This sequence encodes CASSFKGRQETQYF.

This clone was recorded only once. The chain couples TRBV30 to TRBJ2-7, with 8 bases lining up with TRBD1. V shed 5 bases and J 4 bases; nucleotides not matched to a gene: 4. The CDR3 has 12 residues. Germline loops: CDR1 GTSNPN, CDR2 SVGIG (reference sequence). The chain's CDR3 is CAWGQGIYEQYF. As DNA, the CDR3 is TGTGCCTGGGGACAGGGAATTTACGAGCAGTACTTC.

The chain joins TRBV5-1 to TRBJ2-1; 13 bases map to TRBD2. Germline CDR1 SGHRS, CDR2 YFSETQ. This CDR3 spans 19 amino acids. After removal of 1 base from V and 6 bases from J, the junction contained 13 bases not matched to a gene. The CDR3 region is CASSLPRLAGGLRGNEQFF. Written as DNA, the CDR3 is TGCGCCAGCAGCTTGCCGCGACTAGCGGGAGGATTACGAGGCAATGAGCAGTTCTTC.

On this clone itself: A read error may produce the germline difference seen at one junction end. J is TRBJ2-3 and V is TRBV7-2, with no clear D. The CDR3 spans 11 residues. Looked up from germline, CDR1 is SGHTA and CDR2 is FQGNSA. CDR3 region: CASRLGDTQYF. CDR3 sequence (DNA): TGTGCCAGCAGGTTAGGAGATACGCAGTATTTT.

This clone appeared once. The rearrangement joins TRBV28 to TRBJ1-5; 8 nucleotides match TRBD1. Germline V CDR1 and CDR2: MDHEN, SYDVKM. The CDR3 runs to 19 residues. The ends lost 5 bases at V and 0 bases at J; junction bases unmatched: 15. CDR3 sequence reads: CASSLQGQGGDYSNQPQHF. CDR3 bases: TGTGCCAGCAGTCTACAAGGACAGGGTGGGGATTATAGCAATCAGCCCCAGCATTTT.

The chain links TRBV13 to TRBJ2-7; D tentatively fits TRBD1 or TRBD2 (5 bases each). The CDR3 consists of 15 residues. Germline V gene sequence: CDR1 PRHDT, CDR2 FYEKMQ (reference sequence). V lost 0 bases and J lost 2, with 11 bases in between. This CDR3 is CASSLGLGPPYEQYF. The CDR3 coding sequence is TGTGCCAGCAGCTTAGGCCTGGGACCTCCCTACGAGCAGTACTTC.

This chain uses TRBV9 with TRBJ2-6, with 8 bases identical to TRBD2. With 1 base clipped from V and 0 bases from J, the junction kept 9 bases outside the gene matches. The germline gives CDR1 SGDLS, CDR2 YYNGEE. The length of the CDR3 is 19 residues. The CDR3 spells CASSVFGLAGLSGANVLTF. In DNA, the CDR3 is TGTGCCAGCAGCGTATTTGGTTTAGCGGGACTCTCTGGGGCCAACGTCCTGACTTTC. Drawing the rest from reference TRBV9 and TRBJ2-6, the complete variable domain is DSGVTQTPKHLITATGQRVTLRCSPRSGDLSVYWYQQSLDQGLQFLIQYYNGEERAKGNILERFSAQQFPDLHSELNLSSLELGDSALYFCASSVFGLAGLSGANVLTFGAGSRLTVL.

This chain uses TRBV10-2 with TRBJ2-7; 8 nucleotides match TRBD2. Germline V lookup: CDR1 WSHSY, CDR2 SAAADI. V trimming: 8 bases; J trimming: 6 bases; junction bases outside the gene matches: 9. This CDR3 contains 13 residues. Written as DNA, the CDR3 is TGCGCCAGCGCTGAGGCGGGGGGCGCCGAGCAGTACTTC. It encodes CASAEAGGAEQYF.

CDR3 loop: CASSSPGRGYGYGYTF. CDR3 nucleotides: TGTGCCAGCAGTTCTCCAGGGAGGGGGTACGGCTATGGCTACACCTTC. The chain carries TRBV28 and TRBJ1-2, with D tentatively TRBD1 (6 bases). Germline V gene sequence: CDR1 MDHEN, CDR2 SYDVKM. The length of the CDR3 is 16 residues. Trimming pared 4 bases from V and 4 bases from J, leaving 19 bases between.

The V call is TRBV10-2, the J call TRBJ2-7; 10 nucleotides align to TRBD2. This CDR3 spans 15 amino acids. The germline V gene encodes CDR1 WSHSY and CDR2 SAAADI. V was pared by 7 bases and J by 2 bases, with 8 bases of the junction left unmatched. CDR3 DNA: TGCGCCAGCAAGGGGCTAGCGGGAGACCCCTACGAGCAGTACTTC. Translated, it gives CASKGLAGDPYEQYF.

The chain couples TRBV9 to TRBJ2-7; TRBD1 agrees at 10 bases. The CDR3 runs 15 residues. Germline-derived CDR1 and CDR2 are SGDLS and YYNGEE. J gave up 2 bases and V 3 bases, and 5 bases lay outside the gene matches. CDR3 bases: TGTGCCAGCAGCGGATCCGGGACAGGGGCCTACGAGCAGTACTTC. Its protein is CASSGSGTGAYEQYF.

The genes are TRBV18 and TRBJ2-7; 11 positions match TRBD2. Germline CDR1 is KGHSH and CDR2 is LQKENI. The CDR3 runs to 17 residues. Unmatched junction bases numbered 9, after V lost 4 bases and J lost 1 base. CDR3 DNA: TGTGCCAGCTCACGATTTAGCGGGAGGGCCCGGTCCTACGAGCAGTACTTC. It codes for CASSRFSGRARSYEQYF.

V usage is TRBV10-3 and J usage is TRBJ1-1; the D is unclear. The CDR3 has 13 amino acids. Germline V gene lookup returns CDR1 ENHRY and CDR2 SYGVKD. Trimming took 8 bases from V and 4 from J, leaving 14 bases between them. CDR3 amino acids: CAIGRTGRTEAFF. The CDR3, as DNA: TGTGCCATCGGGAGGACCGGACGCACTGAAGCTTTCTTT.

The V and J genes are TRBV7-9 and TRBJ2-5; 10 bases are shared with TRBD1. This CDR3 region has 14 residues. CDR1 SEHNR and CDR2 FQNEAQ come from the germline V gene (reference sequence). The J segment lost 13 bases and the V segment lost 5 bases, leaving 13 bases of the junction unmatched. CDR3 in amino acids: CASSPGQGPTFWYF. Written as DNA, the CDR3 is TGTGCCAGCAGCCCGGGACAGGGGCCCACCTTTTGGTACTTC.

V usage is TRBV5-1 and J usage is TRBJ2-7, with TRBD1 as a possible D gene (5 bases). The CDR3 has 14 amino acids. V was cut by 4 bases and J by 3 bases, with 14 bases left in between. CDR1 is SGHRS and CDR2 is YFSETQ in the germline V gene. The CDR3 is CASSLDTVSYEQYF. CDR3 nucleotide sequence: TGCGCCAGCAGCCTGGACACCGTAAGCTACGAGCAGTACTTC.

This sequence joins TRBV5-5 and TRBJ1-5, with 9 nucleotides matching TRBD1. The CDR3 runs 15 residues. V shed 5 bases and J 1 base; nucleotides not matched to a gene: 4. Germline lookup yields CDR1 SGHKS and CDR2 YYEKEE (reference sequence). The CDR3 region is CASSTGGKSNQPQHF. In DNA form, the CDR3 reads TGTGCCAGCAGTACAGGGGGCAAGAGCAATCAGCCCCAGCATTTT.

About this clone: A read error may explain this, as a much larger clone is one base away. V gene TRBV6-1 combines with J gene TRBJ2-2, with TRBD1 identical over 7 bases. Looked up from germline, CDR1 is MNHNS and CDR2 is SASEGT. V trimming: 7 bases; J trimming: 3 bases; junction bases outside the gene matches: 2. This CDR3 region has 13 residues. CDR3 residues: CASIDRDTGELFF. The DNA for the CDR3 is TGTGCCAGCATTGACAGGGACACCGGGGAGCTGTTTTTT.

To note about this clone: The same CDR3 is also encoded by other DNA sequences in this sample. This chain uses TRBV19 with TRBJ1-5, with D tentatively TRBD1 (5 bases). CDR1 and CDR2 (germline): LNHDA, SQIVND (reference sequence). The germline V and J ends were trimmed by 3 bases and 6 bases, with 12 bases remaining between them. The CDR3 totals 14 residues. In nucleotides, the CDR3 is TGTGCCAGTAGTATCGTGCAGGGCGGTCAGCCCCAGCATTTT. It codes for CASSIVQGGQPQHF.

This CDR3 is CASSQVGSSLQETQYF. Here the CDR3 DNA reads TGTGCCAGCAGCCAAGTTGGTTCGAGTCTTCAGGAGACCCAGTACTTC. The chain has TRBV14 and TRBJ2-5, with D unresolved. Germline CDR1 reads SGHDN; CDR2 reads FVKESK. CDR3 length: 16 amino acids. The V end lost 1 base, the J end lost 5 bases, and 17 bases lay between the germline ends.

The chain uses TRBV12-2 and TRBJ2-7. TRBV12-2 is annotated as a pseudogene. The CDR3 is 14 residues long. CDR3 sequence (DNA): TGTGCAAGTCGCTTTAATCGGGGCCTCTACGAGCAGTACTTC. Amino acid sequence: CASRFNRGLYEQYF.